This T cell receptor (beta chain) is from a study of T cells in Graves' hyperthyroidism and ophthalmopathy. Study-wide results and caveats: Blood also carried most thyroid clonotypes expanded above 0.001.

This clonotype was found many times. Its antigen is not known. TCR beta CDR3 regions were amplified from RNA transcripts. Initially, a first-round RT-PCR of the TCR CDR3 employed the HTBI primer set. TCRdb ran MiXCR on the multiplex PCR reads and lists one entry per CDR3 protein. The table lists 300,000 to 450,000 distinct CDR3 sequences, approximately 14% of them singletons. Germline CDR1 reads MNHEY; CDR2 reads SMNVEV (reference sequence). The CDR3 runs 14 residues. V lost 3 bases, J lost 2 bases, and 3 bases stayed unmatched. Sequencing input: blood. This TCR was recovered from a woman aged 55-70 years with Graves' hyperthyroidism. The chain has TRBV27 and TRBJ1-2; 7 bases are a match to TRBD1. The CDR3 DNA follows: TGTGCCAGCAGTTTCCTGGGACAGAACTATGGCTACACCTTC. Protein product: CASSFLGQNYGYTF.